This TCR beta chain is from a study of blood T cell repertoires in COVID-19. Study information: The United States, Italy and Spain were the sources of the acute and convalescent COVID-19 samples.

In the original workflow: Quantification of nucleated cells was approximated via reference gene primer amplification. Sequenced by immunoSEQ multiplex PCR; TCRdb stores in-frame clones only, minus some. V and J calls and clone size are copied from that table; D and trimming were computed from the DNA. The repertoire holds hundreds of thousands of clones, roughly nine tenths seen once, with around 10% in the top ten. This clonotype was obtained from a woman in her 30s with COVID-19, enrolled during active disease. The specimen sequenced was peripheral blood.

Written as DNA, the CDR3 is TGCGCCAGCAGCTTGGAAGTCGGAGTCCAGGGGCAGTACTTC. This gives the protein CASSLEVGVQGQYF. This rearrangement joins TRBV5-1 to TRBJ2-7, with a tentative D call TRBD1 (5 bases). Germline lookup yields CDR1 SGHRS and CDR2 YFSETQ. This CDR3 region has 14 residues. The V end lost 0 bases, the J end lost 9 bases, and 16 bases lay between the germline ends.